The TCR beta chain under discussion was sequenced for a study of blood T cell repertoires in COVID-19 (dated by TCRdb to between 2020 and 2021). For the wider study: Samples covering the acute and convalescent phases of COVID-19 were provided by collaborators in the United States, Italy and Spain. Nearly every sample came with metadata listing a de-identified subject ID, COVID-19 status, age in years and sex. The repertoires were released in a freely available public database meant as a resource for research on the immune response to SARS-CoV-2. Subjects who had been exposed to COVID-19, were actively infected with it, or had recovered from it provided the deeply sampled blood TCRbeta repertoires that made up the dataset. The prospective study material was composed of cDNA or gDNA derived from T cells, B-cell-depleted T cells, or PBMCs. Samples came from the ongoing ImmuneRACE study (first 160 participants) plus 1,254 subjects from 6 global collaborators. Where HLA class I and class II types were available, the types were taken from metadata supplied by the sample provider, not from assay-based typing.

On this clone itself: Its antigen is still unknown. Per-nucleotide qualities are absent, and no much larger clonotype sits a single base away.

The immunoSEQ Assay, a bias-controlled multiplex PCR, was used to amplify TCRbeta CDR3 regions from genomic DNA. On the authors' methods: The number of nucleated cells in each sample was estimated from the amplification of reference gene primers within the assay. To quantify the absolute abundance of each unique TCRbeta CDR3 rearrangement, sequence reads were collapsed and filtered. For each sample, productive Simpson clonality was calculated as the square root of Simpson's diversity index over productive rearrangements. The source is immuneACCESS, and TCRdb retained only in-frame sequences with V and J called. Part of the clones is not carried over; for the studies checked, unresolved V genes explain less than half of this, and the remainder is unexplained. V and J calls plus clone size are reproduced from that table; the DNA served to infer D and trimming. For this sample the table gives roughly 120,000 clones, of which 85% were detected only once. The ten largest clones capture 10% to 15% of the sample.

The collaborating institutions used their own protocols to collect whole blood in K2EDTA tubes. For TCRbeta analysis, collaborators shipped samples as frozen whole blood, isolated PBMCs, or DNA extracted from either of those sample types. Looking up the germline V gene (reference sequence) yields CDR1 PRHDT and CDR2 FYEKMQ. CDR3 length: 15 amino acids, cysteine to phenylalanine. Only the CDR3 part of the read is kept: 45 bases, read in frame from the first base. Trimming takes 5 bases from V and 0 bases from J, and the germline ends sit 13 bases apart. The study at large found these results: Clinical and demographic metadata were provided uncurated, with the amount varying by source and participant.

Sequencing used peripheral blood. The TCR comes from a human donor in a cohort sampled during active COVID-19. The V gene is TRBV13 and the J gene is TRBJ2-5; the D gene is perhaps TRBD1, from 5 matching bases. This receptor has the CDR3 CASSASTEYQETQYF. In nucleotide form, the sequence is TGTGCCAGCAGCGCCTCGACAGAGTACCAAGAGACCCAGTACTTC.